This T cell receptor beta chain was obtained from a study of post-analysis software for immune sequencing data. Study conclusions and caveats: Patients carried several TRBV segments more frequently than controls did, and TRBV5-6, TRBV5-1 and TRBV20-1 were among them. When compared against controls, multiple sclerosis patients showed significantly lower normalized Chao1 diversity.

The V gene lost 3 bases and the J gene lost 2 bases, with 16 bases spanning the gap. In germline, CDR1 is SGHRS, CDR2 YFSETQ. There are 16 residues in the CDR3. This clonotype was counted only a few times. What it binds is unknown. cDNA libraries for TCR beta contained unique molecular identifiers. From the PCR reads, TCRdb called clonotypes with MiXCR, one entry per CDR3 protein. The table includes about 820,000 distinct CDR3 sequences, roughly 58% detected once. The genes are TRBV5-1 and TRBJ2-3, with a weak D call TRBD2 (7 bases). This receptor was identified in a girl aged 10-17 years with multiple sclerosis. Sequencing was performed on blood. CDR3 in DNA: TGCGCCAGCAGCTCAGGGGCTAGCGGTTACACAGATACGCAGTATTTT. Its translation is CASSSGASGYTDTQYF.